This T cell receptor beta chain was profiled in a study of blood T cell repertoires in COVID-19. The overall study: Donors in the United States, Italy and Spain gave samples during acute or convalescent COVID-19. Nucleic acid was either cDNA or gDNA, and it came from T cells, B-cell-depleted T cells, or PBMCs.

Germline values: CDR1 MNHNY, CDR2 SVGAGI (reference sequence). The CDR3 is 15 amino acids. With 5 bases removed from V and 10 bases from J, the gap between germline ends came to 18 bases. In the study's own analysis: Researchers report that nucleated cell counts were estimated from reference gene primer amplification. The repertoire was sequenced with immunoSEQ multiplex PCR; TCRdb's copy has only in-frame clones and lacks some. The V and J calls and clone size are taken from that table; D and trimming were inferred from the DNA. In the table there are about 110,000 clones, nearly 90% of which are singletons. This clone was seen once.

The sequencing sample was made of peripheral blood. The chain uses TRBV6-6 and TRBJ1-6; weak D call: TRBD1 (5 bases). This sequence originates from a human donor in a cohort sampled during active COVID-19. In DNA, the CDR3 is TGTGCCAGCAGTGACTATCCAGGGATCGGGTCACCCCTCCACTTT. Its protein is CASSDYPGIGSPLHF.